The 17 T cell receptor beta chains presented below share a single source sample, sequenced in a study of CD4 and CD8 cells across lung adenocarcinoma regions. A single record per CDR3 protein comes from TCRdb applying MiXCR to the PCR reads. The sample consists of 7,400 or so distinct CDR3 sequences, less than 50% of them appearing once. The source material was CD4+ T cells from the margin of a lung tumor. The receptors originated from a male donor with lung adenocarcinoma. The CD4 and CD8 labels of this study may be unreliable.

This clonotype was seen repeatedly, ten times or more. The chain combines TRBV9 with TRBJ2-1; D is undetermined. From germline, CDR1 is SGDLS and CDR2 YYNGEE. V lost 4 bases and J lost 4, with 3 bases in between. This CDR3 spans 11 amino acids. CDR3 in DNA: TGTGCCAGCAGCCTTTACAATGAGCAGTTCTTC. The encoded protein is CASSLYNEQFF.

This clonotype showed up just a few times. The chain links TRBV5-1 to TRBJ2-3; 7 nucleotides match TRBD2. This CDR3 has 15 amino acids. Germline assignment: CDR1 SGHRS and CDR2 YFSETQ. Unmatched junction bases numbered 6, after V lost 5 bases and J lost 0 bases. The CDR3 region has the DNA TGCGCCAGCAGGGTCAGGGACTATAGCACAGATACGCAGTATTTT. Translation: CASRVRDYSTDTQYF.

This clonotype turned up a few times. Relative to the germline gene, one junction end is altered; a read error may explain this. This sequence joins TRBV10-1 and TRBJ2-6; 7 bases align to TRBD1. The CDR3 sequence is 15 residues long. Germline assignment: CDR1 WNHNN and CDR2 SYGVQD (reference sequence). DNA of the CDR3: TGCGCCAGCAGCGTAGGGGGCGCTGGGGCCAACGTCCAGTCCTTC. Its protein product is CASSVGGAGANVQSF.

The rearrangement links TRBV7-2 to TRBJ2-6, with D perhaps given as TRBD1 or TRBD2 (5 bases each). The germline V gene encodes CDR1 SGHTA and CDR2 FQGNSA. The length of the CDR3 is 16 residues. Between the trimmed V and J ends, which lost 3 bases and 0 bases, there was a span of 9 bases. The CDR3 reads CASSFRGSSGANVLTF. Written as DNA, the CDR3 is TGTGCCAGCAGCTTTCGGGGCTCCTCTGGGGCCAACGTCCTGACTTTC.

This clonotype is termed medium-sized. This chain uses TRBV10-3 with TRBJ1-1, with a weak D call TRBD1 (5 bases). Trimming pared 6 bases from V and 5 bases from J, leaving 13 bases between. CDR1 and CDR2 from the germline V gene are ENHRY and SYGVKD. The CDR3 length is 13 residues. CDR3 residues: CAIREGVGTEAFF. The CDR3 DNA sequence: TGTGCCATCAGAGAAGGGGTGGGGACTGAAGCTTTCTTT.

This chain connects TRBV12-3 or TRBV12-4 to TRBJ1-1; no clear D. Trimming pared 2 bases from V and 1 base from J, leaving 5 bases between. The CDR3 is 13 residues long. CDR3: CASSLMGNTEAFF. CDR3 bases: TGTGCCAGCAGTTTAATGGGGAACACTGAAGCTTTCTTT.

V is TRBV14 and J is TRBJ1-2, with a tentative D call TRBD1 (6 bases). The CDR3 extends over 14 amino acids. From germline, CDR1 is SGHDN and CDR2 FVKESK. The V gene lost 2 bases and the J gene lost 8 bases, with 15 bases spanning the gap. The CDR3 nucleotides are TGTGCCAGCAGCCAAACAGGGCAGTTTGGAGGCTACACCTTC. This translates into CASSQTGQFGGYTF.

Note on this clonotype: At one of its ends the junction is not consistent with the germline gene, which may arise from a read error. This chain connects TRBV6-1 to TRBJ2-7; tentatively, D is TRBD2 (6 bases). Germline V gene data show CDR1 as MNHNS and CDR2 as SASEGT. The CDR3 consists of 16 residues. CDR3: CASTLSGNSGSYELYF. CDR3 DNA: TGTGCCAGCACCCTATCGGGGAACAGCGGGTCCTACGAGCTGTACTTC.

About this clonotype: This may arise from a read error, as a much more abundant clone is one base away. The genes are TRBV7-2 and TRBJ2-3; 8 bases line up with TRBD2. The junction had 6 bases not matched to a gene; V was cut back by 2 bases and J by 8 bases. CDR3 length: 14 amino acids. Germline lookup yields CDR1 SGHTA and CDR2 FQGNSA. CDR3 sequence (DNA): TGTGCCAGCAGCTTAATTAGCGGGGAAGGTACGCAGTATTTT. Translated: CASSLISGEGTQYF.

This clonotype counts as medium-sized. This chain connects TRBV6-1 to TRBJ1-2; 7 bases fit TRBD1. J gave up 2 bases and V 2 bases, and 8 bases lay outside the gene matches. CDR1 and CDR2 (germline): MNHNS, SASEGT. The CDR3 is 16 residues long. The CDR3 is CASSEWGGQKNYGYTF. The CDR3 DNA reads as TGTGCCAGCAGTGAATGGGGGGGACAGAAGAACTATGGCTACACCTTC.

This clonotype occurred a few times. V is TRBV15 and J is TRBJ2-2; either TRBD1 or TRBD2 may fit D (6 bases each). The V gene lost 3 bases and the J gene lost 5 bases, with 16 bases spanning the gap. The CDR3 is made up of 16 amino acids. Per the germline V gene, CDR1 is LNHNV and CDR2 is YYDKDF (reference sequence). The CDR3 DNA follows: TGTGCCACCAGCAGGGGGTTCACAGGGAGGACCGGGGAGCTGTTTTTT. It yields the protein CATSRGFTGRTGELFF.

The chain employs TRBV6-5 and TRBJ1-2; the D is unclear. Trimming left V 0 bases short and J 8 bases short, with 16 bases between. This CDR3 is built from 15 residues. The germline CDR1 and CDR2 sequences are MNHEY and SVGAGI. The CDR3 loop reads CASSYSFDTASGYTF. Here the CDR3 DNA reads TGTGCCAGCAGTTACTCTTTCGACACCGCGAGCGGCTACACCTTC.

Remarks on this clonotype: Germline is not matched at one junction end, which may reflect a read error. This chain connects TRBV10-1 to TRBJ2-6, with D perhaps assigned TRBD1 or TRBD2 (7 bases each). The CDR3 extends over 15 amino acids. CDR1 and CDR2 (germline): WNHNN, SYGVQD (reference sequence). The CDR3: CASSVGGAGANVLSF. CDR3 bases: TGCGCCAGCAGCGTAGGGGGCGCGGGGGCCAACGTCCTGTCCTTC.

The gene calls are TRBV6-1 and TRBJ2-1; 9 nucleotides align to TRBD1. Germline V lookup: CDR1 MNHNS, CDR2 SASEGT. J gave up 4 bases and V 6 bases, and 4 bases lay outside the gene matches. This CDR3 is built from 14 residues. This CDR3 is CASSPDRGYNEQFF. DNA for the CDR3: TGTGCCAGCAGCCCGGACAGGGGATACAATGAGCAGTTCTTC.

This clonotype was counted between two and nine times. V gene TRBV7-9 combines with J gene TRBJ2-1, with no clear D. The J call is in doubt because the DNA end fits TRBJ2-7 better. The CDR3 loop spans 16 amino acids. CDR1 and CDR2 from the germline V gene are SEHNR and FQNEAQ (reference sequence). Here the CDR3 reads CASSLSLAAATYEQYF. CDR3 nucleotides: TGTGCCAGCAGCTTAAGTTTGGCAGCCGCAACTTACGAGCAGTACTTC.

A note on this clonotype: The junction departs from germline at one end; a sequencing error may be responsible. The rearrangement links TRBV6-1 to TRBJ2-3; D uncertain. The germline CDR1 and CDR2 sequences are MNHNS and SASEGT. The CDR3 has 14 residues. The CDR3 sequence is CASSGVRNQDTQYF. The CDR3 DNA reads TGTGCCAGCAGTGGGGTCCGCAACCAAGATACGCAGTATTTC.

There are many counts of this clonotype. The chain carries TRBV6-1 and TRBJ1-4; D is unclear. Germline V lookup: CDR1 MNHNS, CDR2 SASEGT. V shed 0 bases and J shed 8 bases, with 10 bases lying between them. CDR3 length: 14 residues. The CDR3 sequence: CASSEAVWVEKLFF. CDR3 nucleotide sequence: TGTGCCAGCAGTGAAGCGGTTTGGGTGGAAAAACTGTTTTTT.